This T cell receptor beta chain was captured in a study of blood T cells in healthy people across ages. Study observations and caveats: Estimated diversity, derived from one million T cells, was regarded as an underestimate.

The CDR3 loop spans 12 amino acids. Germline loops: CDR1 SGHAT, CDR2 FQNNGV. Trimming removed 2 bases at V and 7 bases at J, with 9 bases between. This clonotype was observed a handful of times. Its antigen is as yet unknown. Through a sample-barcoded 5' primer and a J-beta primer mix, a second PCR was run for about 6 to 12 cycles. MiXCR, applied by TCRdb to the 5' RACE reads, yields one record per CDR3 protein. In the table there are 1,800,000 or so distinct CDR3 sequences, about two fifths of which are singletons. The chain couples TRBV11-2 to TRBJ2-7; D is ambiguous. The clonotype comes from a human donor in good health. The sequenced material came from blood. Here the CDR3 DNA reads TGTGCCAGCAGCTTAACCAATAATGAGCAGTACTTC. Translated, it gives CASSLTNNEQYF.